These 8 T cell receptor beta chains originate from one sample sequenced in a study of cytomegalovirus exposure and HLA in healthy donors. PCR employed 60 Vbeta and 13 Jbeta primers. The repertoire was sequenced with immunoSEQ multiplex PCR; TCRdb's copy has only in-frame clones and lacks some. The sample shows about 190,000 clones, roughly 68% of them seen only once. Sample: PBMCs. These receptors all come from a woman aged 30 to 39 in good health and CMV-seronegative.

The gene calls are TRBV5-1 and TRBJ2-1; TRBD2 matches 7 bases. Per the germline V gene, CDR1 is SGHRS and CDR2 is YFSETQ. The V gene end was trimmed by 2 bases and the J gene end by 9 bases; junction bases not matched to a gene: 8. This CDR3 is built from 14 residues. CDR3 residues: CASSFLGGEGEQFF. The CDR3 nucleotides read TGCGCCAGCAGCTTTCTGGGGGGGGAAGGTGAGCAGTTCTTC. Using reference TRBV5-1 and TRBJ2-1 for the parts outside the CDR3, the full variable domain is KAGVTQTPRYLIKTRGQQVTLSCSPISGHRSVSWYQQTPGQGLQFLFEYFSETQRNKGNFPGRFSGRQFSNSRSEMNVSTLELGDSALYLCASSFLGGEGEQFFGPGTRLTVL.

This clone was detected only a few times. This sequence joins TRBV7-3 and TRBJ1-1; 10 bases fit TRBD1. CDR3 length: 16 residues. V was pared by 5 bases and J by 0 bases, with 6 bases of the junction left unmatched. Germline V gene data show CDR1 as SGHTA and CDR2 as FQGTGA. Written as DNA, the CDR3 is TGTGCCAGCAGCCCCGGGACAGGGGATTTGAACACTGAAGCTTTCTTT. Its protein is CASSPGTGDLNTEAFF.

The rearrangement links TRBV2 to TRBJ2-7, with D perhaps matching TRBD1 (5 bases). The CDR3 consists of 13 residues. Trimming took off 2 bases at V and 4 bases at J, with 9 bases between the two ends. Germline CDR1 SNHLY, CDR2 FYNNEI. CDR3 amino acids: CASSEPGPYEQYF. CDR3 DNA sequence: TGTGCCAGCAGTGAACCAGGGCCTTACGAGCAGTACTTC.

This clone was seen only a few times. The V and J genes are TRBV15 and TRBJ2-7, with D uncertain. Trimming pared 0 bases from V and 2 bases from J, leaving 14 bases between. Germline assignment: CDR1 LNHNV and CDR2 YYDKDF (reference sequence). This CDR3 has 16 residues. The DNA for the CDR3 is TGTGCCACCAGCAGAGAGGGCGCCCGTCGCCCCTACGAGCAGTACTTC. Protein sequence: CATSREGARRPYEQYF.

The sample holds a few counts of this clone. This rearrangement joins TRBV5-4 to TRBJ2-5; 10 positions match TRBD2. This CDR3 has 16 residues. CDR1 and CDR2 (germline): SGHNT, YYREEE (reference sequence). V shed 0 bases and J 0 bases; nucleotides not matched to a gene: 2. The CDR3: CASSLATSGDQETQYF. DNA of the CDR3: TGTGCCAGCAGCTTGGCAACTAGCGGGGACCAAGAGACCCAGTACTTC.

In the case of this clone: No conserved phenylalanine or tryptophan ends this CDR3, so it is likely a read error. Because the CDR3's place on the DNA is in doubt, the DNA is left out and the CDR3 is given as listed by TCRdb. The chain employs TRBV20-1 and TRBJ2-3; the D call TRBD1 from the table was never checked on the DNA. The CDR3 length is 8 residues, termini included. CDR1 DFQATT and CDR2 SNEGSKA come from the germline V gene (reference sequence). The chain's CDR3 is CSAREGIY.

The gene calls are TRBV11-3 and TRBJ2-1; 7 bases match TRBD1. The junction had 10 bases not matched to a gene; V was cut back by 5 bases and J by 6 bases. The CDR3 contains 15 residues. From germline, CDR1 is SGHNT and CDR2 YENEEA. As DNA, the CDR3 is TGTGCCAGCAGCCCGGGACAGTATTGGGGCAATGAGCAGTTCTTC. This codes for CASSPGQYWGNEQFF.

The CDR3 DNA reads as TGTGCCCGAAGGGCACAGGGATCCTACGAGCAGTACTTC. This gives the protein CARRAQGSYEQYF. The V and J genes are TRBV2 and TRBJ2-7, with D perhaps TRBD1 (6 bases). The germline V gene encodes CDR1 SNHLY and CDR2 FYNNEI. The V gene lost 11 bases and the J gene lost 1 base, with 15 bases spanning the gap. CDR3 size: 13 residues.